This T cell receptor beta chain was captured in a study of T cell changes during pregnancy in multiple sclerosis. V dropped 4 bases and J dropped 3 bases, with 6 bases sitting between them. This CDR3 has 12 amino acids. The germline gives CDR1 LNHDA, CDR2 SQIVND (reference sequence). Profiled with immunoSEQ multiplex PCR; TCRdb holds only in-frame clones, not every one. The sample has approximately 40,000 clones; under 95% are singletons. V and J are TRBV19 and TRBJ1-2; TRBD1 might be the D (6 bases). The sequences come from CD8+ T cells from peripheral blood mononuclear cells, collected in the third trimester of pregnancy. The sequence came from a female donor with multiple sclerosis, enrolled in a pregnancy study. CDR3 region: CASSRTDYGYTF. CDR3 bases: TGTGCCAGTAGTAGGACAGACTATGGCTACACCTTC.